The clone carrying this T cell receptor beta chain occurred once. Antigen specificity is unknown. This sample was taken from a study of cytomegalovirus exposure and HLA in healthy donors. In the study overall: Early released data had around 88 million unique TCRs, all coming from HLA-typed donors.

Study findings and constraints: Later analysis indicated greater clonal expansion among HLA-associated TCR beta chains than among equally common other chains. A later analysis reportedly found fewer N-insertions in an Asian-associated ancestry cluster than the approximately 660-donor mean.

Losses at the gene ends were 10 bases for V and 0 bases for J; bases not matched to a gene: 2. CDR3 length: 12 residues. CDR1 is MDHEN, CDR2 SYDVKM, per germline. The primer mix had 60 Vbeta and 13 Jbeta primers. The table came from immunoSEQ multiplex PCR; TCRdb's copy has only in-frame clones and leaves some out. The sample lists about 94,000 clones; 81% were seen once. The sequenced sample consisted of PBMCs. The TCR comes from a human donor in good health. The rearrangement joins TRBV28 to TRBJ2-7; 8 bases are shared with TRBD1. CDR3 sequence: CATGQVSYEQYF. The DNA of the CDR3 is TGTGCCACGGGACAGGTCTCCTACGAGCAGTACTTC.